One sample yielded the 8 T cell receptor beta chains listed below, sequenced in a study of human T cells and chemical hapten exposure. TCRdb redid the calling of the RACE reads with MiXCR, one entry per CDR3 protein. Counted here are fewer than 70,000 distinct CDR3 sequences, 6.5% to 8.5% occurring once; the ten biggest clones make up more than 1.5%. Time point in this sample: pre-sensitization, week 0. Regarding treatment: therapeutic diphenylcyclopropenone sensitization with weekly scalp DPC. The sequences come from whole blood, collected in connection with sensitization to the hapten diphenylcyclopropenone (DPC). Source of these receptors: a woman aged 30 to 39 with alopecia areata. Some clones in this sample may be carry-over from other donors' samples.

This clonotype was detected ten times or more. The chain joins TRBV18 to TRBJ1-1; TRBD1 is a possible D gene (6 bases). The CDR3 is made up of 17 amino acids. V gave up 0 bases and J gave up 0 bases, with 14 bases separating them. Per germline, CDR1 KGHSH and CDR2 LQKENI. The DNA for the CDR3 is TGTGCCAGCTCACCACCTAAGGGACACGCCTTGAACACTGAAGCTTTCTTT. Its protein is CASSPPKGHALNTEAFF.

This clonotype was detected many times. The chain uses TRBV3-1 and TRBJ1-1; no clear D gene. V was pared by 0 bases and J by 5 bases, with 10 bases between. Germline V gives CDR1 LGHDT, CDR2 YNNKEL (reference sequence). The CDR3 is 14 amino acids. The CDR3 sequence is CASSQDLSGTEAFF. The CDR3 DNA reads TGTGCCAGCAGCCAAGATTTGAGTGGAACTGAAGCTTTCTTT.

This chain connects TRBV5-1 to TRBJ2-4, with D perhaps assigned TRBD1 or TRBD2 (5 bases each). Trimming pared 0 bases from V and 3 bases from J, leaving 13 bases between. CDR1 and CDR2 from the germline V gene are SGHRS and YFSETQ. The CDR3 consists of 16 residues. CDR3 loop: CASSLEARDGKNIQYF. DNA for the CDR3: TGCGCCAGCAGCTTGGAGGCCAGGGACGGCAAAAACATTCAGTACTTC.

This clonotype was seen ten or more times. The V call is TRBV2, the J call TRBJ2-3; 9 bases are a match to TRBD1. The CDR3 covers 15 residues. The V and J ends lost 6 bases and 1 base, in that order; junction bases with no gene match: 5. Germline CDR1 and CDR2: SNHLY and FYNNEI. In DNA form, the CDR3 reads TGTGCCAGCAGCCCCAGGACAGGGGGCACAGATACGCAGTATTTT. Its translation: CASSPRTGGTDTQYF.

This clonotype was seen repeatedly, ten times or more. The genes are TRBV11-1 and TRBJ2-7, with a tentative D call TRBD1 (6 bases). This CDR3 spans 13 amino acids. Trimming pared 5 bases from V and 5 bases from J, leaving 13 bases between. Germline assignment: CDR1 SGHAT and CDR2 FQDESV (reference sequence). CDR3 in DNA: TGTGCCAGCAGCCCAGGGGTTCGGGACGAGCAGTACTTC. This gives the protein CASSPGVRDEQYF.

This clonotype was seen many times. The chain recombines TRBV2 with TRBJ1-2; TRBD1 aligns across 8 bases. V dropped 9 bases and J dropped 4; count of bases not matched to a gene: 7. Looked up from germline, CDR1 is SNHLY and CDR2 is FYNNEI. This CDR3 contains 13 residues. The CDR3 here is CASSSGGGYGYTF. The CDR3 DNA sequence: TGTGCCAGTTCCTCAGGGGGCGGCTATGGCTACACCTTC. Supplemented by reference TRBV2 and TRBJ1-2, the full variable domain reads EPEVTQTPSHQVTQMGQEVILRCVPISNHLYFYWYRQILGQKVEFLVSFYNNEISEKSEIFDDQFSVERPDGSNFTLKIRSTKLEDSAMYFCASSSGGGYGYTFGSGTRLTVV.

This clonotype appeared many times. The chain recombines TRBV11-2 with TRBJ2-1, with TRBD2 identical over 12 bases. Per germline, CDR1 SGHAT and CDR2 FQNNGV. The CDR3 length is 19 residues. The V segment lost 1 base and the J segment 4 bases; nucleotides outside the gene matches: 11. The chain's CDR3 is CASSLARLAGGPGYNEQFF. In nucleotides, the CDR3 is TGTGCCAGCAGCTTAGCCCGGCTAGCGGGGGGGCCGGGGTACAATGAGCAGTTCTTC. Full variable domain (remainder filled in from reference TRBV11-2 and TRBJ2-1): EAGVAQSPRYKIIEKRQSVAFWCNPISGHATLYWYQQILGQGPKLLIQFQNNGVVDDSQLPKDRFSAERLKGVDSTLKIQPAKLEDSAVYLCASSLARLAGGPGYNEQFFGPGTRLTVL.

This clonotype was detected many times. This chain links TRBV11-3 with TRBJ1-1, with D unresolved. V dropped 1 base and J dropped 0 bases, with 3 bases sitting between them. Germline V gene data show CDR1 as SGHNT and CDR2 as YENEEA. The CDR3 contains 13 residues. CDR3 nucleotides: TGTGCCAGCAGCTTAGTGATGAACACTGAAGCTTTCTTT. This sequence encodes CASSLVMNTEAFF.